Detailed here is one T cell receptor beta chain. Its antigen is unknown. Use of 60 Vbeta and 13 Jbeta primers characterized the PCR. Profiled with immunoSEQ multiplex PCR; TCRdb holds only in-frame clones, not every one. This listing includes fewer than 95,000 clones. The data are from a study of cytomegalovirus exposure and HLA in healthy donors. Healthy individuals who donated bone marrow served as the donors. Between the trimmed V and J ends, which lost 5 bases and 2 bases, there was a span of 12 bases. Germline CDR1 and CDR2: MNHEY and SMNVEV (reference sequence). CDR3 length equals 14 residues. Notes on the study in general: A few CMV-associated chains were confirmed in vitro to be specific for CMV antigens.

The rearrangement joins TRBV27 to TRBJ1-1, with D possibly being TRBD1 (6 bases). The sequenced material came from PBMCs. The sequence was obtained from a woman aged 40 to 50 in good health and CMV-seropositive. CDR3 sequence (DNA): TGTGCCAGCAGTATGGACAGCCACAACACTGAAGCTTTCTTT. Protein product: CASSMDSHNTEAFF.